This TCR beta chain was sequenced during a study of T cells in Graves' hyperthyroidism and ophthalmopathy. Overall study: Pretreatment peripheral blood was obtained at initial diagnosis.

Amplification of TCR beta CDR3 regions used RNA as the template. First-round RT-PCR targeting the TCR CDR3 was performed with the HTBI primer set. TCRdb itself ran the multiplex PCR reads through MiXCR, one entry per CDR3 protein. The table records hundreds of thousands of distinct CDR3 sequences, roughly 14% of them present only once. Between the trimmed V and J ends, which lost 1 base and 4 bases, there was a span of 7 bases. The CDR3 is 13 residues long. CDR1 and CDR2 from the germline V gene are MNHNS and SASEGT. This clonotype was detected many times. Its antigen is currently unknown. Findings and limits, study-wide: Before onset, by a median of around six months, the model predicted ophthalmopathy.

Sequencing was carried out using blood. The sequence derives from a woman aged 40-49 years with Graves' ophthalmopathy. V usage is TRBV6-1 and J usage is TRBJ1-2; D ambiguous. The CDR3: CASSEVSVYGYTF. For the CDR3, the DNA is TGTGCCAGCAGTGAAGTGTCAGTCTATGGCTACACCTTC.